A selection of T cell receptor beta chains follows, all from one sample in a study of response to subunit inactivated influenza vaccine. TCRdb re-called the RT-PCR reads through MiXCR, storing one row per CDR3 protein. Among approximately 730,000 distinct CDR3 sequences listed, approximately 15% were seen once. The sequences come from PBMCs from blood, collected about 14 days before vaccination. All receptors come from a man over 45 who received an inactivated influenza vaccine. The CDR3 runs from the conserved cysteine through the conserved F or W. D genes are given only for firm matches. Not every row has a clone size; where given, it reads once, few, many or a size class.

j_call,v_call,d_call,clone_size,cdr3_aa,cdr3_nt
TRBJ2-5,TRBV5-1,-,-,CASSLGILEQETQYF,TGCGCCAGCAGCTTGGGAATACTAGAACAAGAGACCCAGTACTTC
TRBJ1-2,TRBV11-2,TRBD1,few,CASSLGTGDFSYYGYTF,TGTGCCAGCAGCTTAGGTACAGGGGACTTCAGTTACTATGGCTACACCTTC
TRBJ1-6,TRBV14,-,few,CASSHQGGYNSPLHF,TGTGCCAGCAGCCACCAGGGCGGTTATAATTCACCCCTCCACTTT
TRBJ2-7,TRBV3-1,-,many,CASSRTEREQYF,TGTGCCAGCAGCCGCACGGAGAGGGAGCAGTACTTC
TRBJ1-5,TRBV6-2/TRBV6-3,TRBD1,few,CASRRQGANQPQHF,TGTGCCAGCAGGAGACAGGGGGCGAATCAGCCCCAGCATTTT
TRBJ2-7,TRBV24-1,TRBD1,-,CATSDASTGGYEQYF,TGTGCCACCAGTGATGCTAGCACAGGGGGCTACGAGCAGTACTTC
TRBJ2-7,TRBV29-1,TRBD1,-,CSVAGTGGASSYEQYF,TGCAGCGTTGCTGGGACAGGGGGCGCGAGCTCCTACGAGCAGTACTTC
TRBJ2-1,TRBV6-2/TRBV6-3,-,few,CASTSLGASYNEQFF,TGTGCCAGCACCTCACTGGGGGCAAGTTACAATGAGCAGTTCTTC
TRBJ2-1,TRBV24-1,TRBD2,-,CATSDPKETSGIFVYNEQFF,TGTGCCACCAGTGACCCGAAGGAGACTAGCGGGATCTTTGTTTACAATGAGCAGTTCTTC
TRBJ2-7,TRBV20-1,TRBD2,few,CSAPGLAGEHRPYEQYF,TGCAGTGCCCCCGGACTAGCGGGAGAGCATCGTCCCTACGAGCAGTACTTC
TRBJ1-4,TRBV28,-,few,CASSSPGTNEKLFF,TGTGCCAGCAGTTCCCCGGGGACTAATGAAAAACTGTTTTTT
TRBJ2-3,TRBV5-1,-,-,CASSPGTFTDTQYF,TGCGCCAGCAGCCCAGGGACCTTCACAGATACGCAGTATTTT
TRBJ2-7,TRBV30,TRBD2,-,CAWSVIEGISGSYEQYF,TGTGCCTGGAGTGTCATCGAGGGGATTAGCGGGAGTTACGAGCAGTACTTC
TRBJ1-1,TRBV6-5,-,few,CASSYFGAVYTEAFF,TGTGCCAGCAGTTACTTTGGGGCCGTTTACACTGAAGCTTTCTTT
TRBJ1-6,TRBV12-3/TRBV12-4,-,many,CASSDSSYNSPLHF,TGTGCCAGCAGTGACAGCTCCTATAATTCACCCCTCCACTTT
TRBJ2-3,TRBV6-2/TRBV6-3,-,many,CASSRDYTDTQYF,TGTGCCAGCAGTCGAGACTACACAGATACGCAGTATTTT
TRBJ1-4,TRBV6-1,-,few,CASSEGRGREKLFF,TGTGCCAGCAGTGAAGGCAGGGGAAGAGAAAAACTGTTTTTT
TRBJ2-5,TRBV18,-,-,CASSPRLDETQYF,TGTGCCAGCTCACCAAGGCTAGACGAGACCCAGTACTTC
TRBJ1-4,TRBV20-1,TRBD1,few,CSATRSRGLGEKLFF,TGCAGTGCTACTCGTTCCAGGGGGCTTGGCGAAAAACTGTTTTTT
TRBJ2-3,TRBV27,-,many,CASAPTLGPPTQYF,TGTGCCAGCGCGCCCACCCTTGGACCCCCTACGCAGTATTTT
TRBJ2-7,TRBV2,-,few,CATWISREQYF,TGTGCCACCTGGATCTCGCGCGAGCAGTACTTC
TRBJ1-2,TRBV6-5,TRBD1,many,CASSSTGTGVNTF,TGTGCCAGCAGCTCAACCGGGACAGGGGTTAACACCTTC
TRBJ1-4,TRBV9,TRBD1,few,CASSPDRVEKLFF,TGTGCCAGCAGCCCCGACAGGGTTGAAAAACTGTTTTTT
TRBJ2-1,TRBV9,TRBD2,-,CASSAALAGGINEQFF,TGTGCCAGCAGCGCCGCTCTAGCGGGGGGCATCAATGAGCAGTTCTTC
TRBJ2-1,TRBV19,-,-,CASSASRVSSYNEQFF,TGTGCCAGTAGTGCATCCAGGGTTTCCTCCTACAATGAGCAGTTCTTC
TRBJ1-5,TRBV6-2/TRBV6-3,-,many,CASSYSGGRRNQPQHF,TGTGCCAGCAGTTACTCGGGGGGACGGCGGAATCAGCCCCAGCATTTT